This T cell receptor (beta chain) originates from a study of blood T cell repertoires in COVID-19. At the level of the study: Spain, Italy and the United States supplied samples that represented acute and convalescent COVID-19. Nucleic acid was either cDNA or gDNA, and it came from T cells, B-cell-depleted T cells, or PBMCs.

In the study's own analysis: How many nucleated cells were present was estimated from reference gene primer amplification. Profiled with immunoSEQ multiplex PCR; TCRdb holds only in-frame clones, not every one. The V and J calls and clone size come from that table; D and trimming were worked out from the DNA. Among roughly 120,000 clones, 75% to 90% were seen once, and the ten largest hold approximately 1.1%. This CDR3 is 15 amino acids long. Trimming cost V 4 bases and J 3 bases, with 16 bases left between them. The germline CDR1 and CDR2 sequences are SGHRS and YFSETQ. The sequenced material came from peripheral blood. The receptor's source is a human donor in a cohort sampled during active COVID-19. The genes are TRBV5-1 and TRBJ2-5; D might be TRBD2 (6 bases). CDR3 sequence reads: CASSPGVRAEETQYF. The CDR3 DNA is TGCGCCAGCAGCCCGGGGGTGAGAGCCGAAGAGACCCAGTACTTC.